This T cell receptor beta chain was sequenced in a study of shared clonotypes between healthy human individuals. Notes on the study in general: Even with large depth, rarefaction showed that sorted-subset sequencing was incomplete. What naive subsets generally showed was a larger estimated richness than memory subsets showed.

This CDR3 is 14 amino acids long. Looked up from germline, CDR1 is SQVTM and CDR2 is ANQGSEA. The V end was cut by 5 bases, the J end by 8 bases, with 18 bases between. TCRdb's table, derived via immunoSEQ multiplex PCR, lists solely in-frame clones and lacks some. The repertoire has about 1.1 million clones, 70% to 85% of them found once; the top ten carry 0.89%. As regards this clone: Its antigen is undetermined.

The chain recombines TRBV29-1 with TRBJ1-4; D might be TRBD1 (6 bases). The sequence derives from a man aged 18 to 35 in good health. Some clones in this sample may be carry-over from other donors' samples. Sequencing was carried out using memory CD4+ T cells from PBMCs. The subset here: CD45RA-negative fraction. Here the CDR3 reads CSVNTGSRGEKLFF. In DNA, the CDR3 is TGCAGCGTTAACACAGGGAGCAGAGGAGAAAAACTGTTTTTT.